The rows below give T cell receptor beta chains drawn from one sample of a study of blood T cell repertoires in COVID-19. Produced via immunoSEQ multiplex PCR; TCRdb's table is partial and in-frame only. This table holds 250,000 to 300,000 clones, 70% to 90% found once. Sequencing was carried out using PBMCs or T cells enriched from blood (not recorded which). These receptors all stem from a woman between 25 and 40 years old who had recovered from COVID-19. CDR3s include the opening cysteine and the closing phenylalanine or tryptophan. Fields, in order: CDR3 length, clone size, V gene, D gene, J gene, CDR3 DNA, CDR3 protein. D genes are given only for firm matches. Rows may omit the clone size; those that give it use once, few, many or a size class.

CDR3 length: 12; clone size: .; V gene: TRBV29-1; D gene: TRBD1; J gene: TRBJ2-7; CDR3 DNA: TGCAGCGTGGGGACAGAATCCTACGAGCAGTACTTC; CDR3 protein: CSVGTESYEQYF
CDR3 length: 16; clone size: once; V gene: TRBV6-2/TRBV6-3; D gene: TRBD1; J gene: TRBJ1-5; CDR3 DNA: TGTGCCAGCAGTTACTCGTCGGGACAGATCAATCAGCCCCAGCATTTT; CDR3 protein: CASSYSSGQINQPQHF
CDR3 length: 13; clone size: once; V gene: TRBV5-1; D gene: TRBD1; J gene: TRBJ1-2; CDR3 DNA: TGCGCCAGCAGGTCGGGGACAGCGAGGGGCTACACCTTC; CDR3 protein: CASRSGTARGYTF
CDR3 length: 16; clone size: .; V gene: TRBV28; D gene: TRBD2; J gene: TRBJ2-5; CDR3 DNA: TGTGCCAGCAGTTTACCCCAAGGACTAGTACAAGAGACCCAGTACTTC; CDR3 protein: CASSLPQGLVQETQYF
CDR3 length: 15; clone size: .; V gene: TRBV7-9; D gene: .; J gene: TRBJ2-1; CDR3 DNA: TGTGCCAGCAGCTCGACTGACTACCTATACAATGAGCAGTTCTTC; CDR3 protein: CASSSTDYLYNEQFF
CDR3 length: 18; clone size: few; V gene: TRBV19; D gene: .; J gene: TRBJ2-1; CDR3 DNA: TGTGCCAGTAGTATAATTCCCGGGGTACTCCTTTTTAACAATGAGCAGTTCTTC; CDR3 protein: CASSIIPGVLLFNNEQFF
CDR3 length: 17; clone size: .; V gene: TRBV18; D gene: .; J gene: TRBJ2-1; CDR3 DNA: TGTGCCAGCTCACTCGATCAGGGGTCTGGGGGTTACAATGAGCAGTTCTTC; CDR3 protein: CASSLDQGSGGYNEQFF
CDR3 length: 12; clone size: .; V gene: TRBV7-9; D gene: .; J gene: TRBJ1-5; CDR3 DNA: TGTGCCAGCAGCTTCAGGGATCAGCCCCAGCATTTT; CDR3 protein: CASSFRDQPQHF
CDR3 length: 15; clone size: .; V gene: TRBV7-9; D gene: .; J gene: TRBJ1-1; CDR3 DNA: TGTGCCAGCAGCTTAGTGACAGAAATGAACACTGAAGCTTTCTTT; CDR3 protein: CASSLVTEMNTEAFF
CDR3 length: 13; clone size: .; V gene: TRBV28; D gene: .; J gene: TRBJ2-7; CDR3 DNA: TGTGCCAGCAATCCACAAAACCGGGGGAATTGGTACTTC; CDR3 protein: CASNPQNRGNWYF
CDR3 length: 11; clone size: .; V gene: TRBV19; D gene: .; J gene: TRBJ2-7; CDR3 DNA: TGTGCCAGTAGTGACATTGGCGAGCAGTACTTC; CDR3 protein: CASSDIGEQYF
CDR3 length: 14; clone size: .; V gene: TRBV5-1; D gene: .; J gene: TRBJ2-3; CDR3 DNA: TGCGCCAGCAGCTTGGTTCAGGGATCAGATACGCAGTATTTT; CDR3 protein: CASSLVQGSDTQYF
CDR3 length: 15; clone size: once; V gene: TRBV2; D gene: TRBD1; J gene: TRBJ1-6; CDR3 DNA: TGTGCCAGCAGTAAATCCGGACAGGGGGCTTCACCCCTCCACTTT; CDR3 protein: CASSKSGQGASPLHF
CDR3 length: 14; clone size: .; V gene: TRBV5-1; D gene: .; J gene: TRBJ2-7; CDR3 DNA: TGCGCCAGCAGCTTGGGGCCCCCCTCCCTCGAGCAGTACTTC; CDR3 protein: CASSLGPPSLEQYF
CDR3 length: 18; clone size: .; V gene: TRBV11-3; D gene: TRBD1; J gene: TRBJ2-5; CDR3 DNA: TGTGCCAGCAGCTTATCTTATCGTGGGACAGGGGAAAAAGAGACCCAGTACTTC; CDR3 protein: CASSLSYRGTGEKETQYF